This T cell receptor (beta chain) is from a study of CD8 T cells in Susac syndrome. Study at large: Among the sequenced Susac syndrome patients, five or six had active disease while eight or nine were in remission.

The CDR3 contains 16 residues. Reverse transcription of 0.5 to 1 ug RNA was performed with random hexamers. TCR beta CDR3 was amplified by immunoSEQ multiplex PCR. This amplification extended across 54 Vbeta and 13 Jbeta segments. Each CDR3 protein gets one entry after TCRdb re-called the immunoSEQ multiplex PCR reads with MiXCR. The sample includes about 130,000 distinct CDR3 sequences, over 85% of them seen just once. Through negative isolation, CD4+ and CD8+ T cells were obtained, while TEMRA cells were enriched using FACS. The V call is TRBV21-1, the J call TRBJ2-7; no DNA check was done on the table's D call, TRBD1. TRBV21-1 is an annotated pseudogene. The TCR was taken from a human donor with Susac syndrome. Sequenced material: CD8+ T cells from PBMCs. The CDR3 DNA follows: TGTGCCAGCAGCAAAGCGCTGGGACAGGGTATGAACGAGCAGTACTTC. This sequence encodes CASSKALGQGMNEQYF.